This T cell receptor (beta chain) stems from a study of cytomegalovirus exposure and HLA in healthy donors. Comments on this clone: Its specificity is not known.

Trimming removed 1 base from V and 4 bases from J, with 12 bases in between. Germline lookup yields CDR1 SEHNR and CDR2 FQNEAQ (reference sequence). This CDR3 has 15 residues. Overall study results and limits: With later analysis, a missense DCLRE1C variant became linked to TCR beta V- and J-gene trimming.

A multiplex PCR was run with 60 Vbeta primers and 13 Jbeta primers. The method was immunoSEQ multiplex PCR; TCRdb's version includes in-frame clones alone and lacks a portion of them. Of under 150,000 clones detected, about 80% appear once; the ten largest clones hold 6.2%. The sequenced sample consisted of PBMCs. J is TRBJ2-3 and V is TRBV7-9; the D gene is possibly TRBD1 (5 bases). The TCR sequence derives from a woman in her 40s in good health and CMV-seropositive. CDR3 bases: TGTGCCAGCAGCTTAGGTGCAGGGCACTCAGATACGCAGTATTTT. Amino acid sequence: CASSLGAGHSDTQYF.